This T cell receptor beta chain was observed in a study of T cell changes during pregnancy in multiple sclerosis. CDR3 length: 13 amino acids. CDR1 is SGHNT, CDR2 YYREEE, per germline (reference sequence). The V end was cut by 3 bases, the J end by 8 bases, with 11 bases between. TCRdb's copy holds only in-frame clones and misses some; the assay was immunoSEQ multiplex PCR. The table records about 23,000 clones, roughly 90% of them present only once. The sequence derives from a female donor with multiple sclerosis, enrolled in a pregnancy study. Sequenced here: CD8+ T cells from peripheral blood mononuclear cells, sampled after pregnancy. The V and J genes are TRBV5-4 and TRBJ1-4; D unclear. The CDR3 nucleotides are TGTGCCAGCAGCTCTTCAAGAGGCGAAAAACTGTTTTTT. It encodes CASSSSRGEKLFF.